This is a list of T cell receptor beta chains from one sample in a study of beta chain features in type 1 diabetes. The assay was immunoSEQ multiplex PCR, and TCRdb's table has in-frame clones only and misses some. The sample yields hundreds of thousands of clones, roughly an eighth seen once. Source material: naive CD4+ T cells from blood. All receptors derive from a young man with type 1 diabetes. The CDR3 runs from the conserved cysteine through the conserved F or W. Fields, in order: clone size, D gene, J gene, CDR3 length, V gene, CDR3 protein, CDR3 DNA. A D gene is named only where the DNA matches it firmly. Not every row has a clone size; where given, it reads once, few, many or a size class.

few	TRBD1	TRBJ2-2	16	TRBV11-2	CASSPRTGRHTGELFF	TGTGCCAGCAGCCCCAGGACAGGGAGGCACACCGGGGAGCTGTTTTTT
few	-	TRBJ2-7	16	TRBV9	CASSVGTLWGSDEQYF	TGTGCCAGCAGCGTAGGTACCCTTTGGGGATCAGACGAGCAGTACTTC
-	-	TRBJ2-1	15	TRBV15	CATSRDRAQMAKQFF	TGTGCCACCAGCAGAGATCGGGCCCAAATGGCAAAGCAGTTCTTC
few	-	TRBJ1-2	11	TRBV9	CASSVNGRLRF	TGTGCCAGCAGCGTAAACGGCAGATTAAGGTTC
-	-	TRBJ2-3	15	TRBV28	CASSLFQSSTDTQYF	TGTGCCAGCAGTTTATTCCAGTCTAGCACAGATACGCAGTATTTT
-	-	TRBJ1-2	12	TRBV30	CAWSQLVKGYTF	TGTGCCTGGAGTCAATTGGTGAAAGGCTACACCTTC
few	-	TRBJ1-2	13	TRBV7-9	CASSSGPTLGYTF	TGTGCCAGCAGCTCGGGACCTACACTCGGCTACACCTTC
few	TRBD1	TRBJ2-7	11	TRBV30	CAGRTGYGQYF	TGTGCCGGCCGGACAGGTTACGGGCAGTACTTC
-	-	TRBJ2-3	15	TRBV19	CASSGPGTVTGTQYF	TGTGCCAGTAGTGGGCCTGGTACAGTCACAGGTACGCAGTATTTT
few	-	TRBJ1-6	15	TRBV7-8	CASSLVGRVNSPLHF	TGTGCCAGCAGCTTAGTAGGGAGAGTGAATTCACCCCTCCACTTT
few	-	TRBJ2-3	14	TRBV5-1	CASSGGESTDTQYF	TGCGCCAGCAGCGGAGGGGAGAGCACAGATACGCAGTATTTT
-	-	TRBJ1-1	14	TRBV5-1	CASSFDGRNTEAFF	TGCGCCAGCAGCTTCGACGGTAGGAACACTGAAGCTTTCTTT
few	TRBD2	TRBJ2-1	17	TRBV4-2	CASSHDVGLAGRDEQFF	TGTGCCAGCAGCCACGACGTGGGACTAGCGGGGAGGGATGAGCAGTTCTTC
-	TRBD2	TRBJ2-1	14	TRBV29-1	CSVRAGESYNEQFF	TGCAGCGTTCGGGCGGGGGAATCCTACAATGAGCAGTTCTTC
-	TRBD1	TRBJ1-4	16	TRBV2	CASRWTGGATNEKLFF	TGTGCCAGCCGTTGGACAGGGGGTGCGACTAATGAAAAACTGTTTTTT
-	-	TRBJ2-5	11	TRBV14	CASSQARTQYF	TGTGCCAGCAGCCAAGCCCGGACCCAGTACTTC